This T cell receptor beta chain is drawn from a study of blood T cells in healthy people across ages. Then a second PCR, running roughly 7 to 11 cycles, was carried out with a sample-barcoded 5' primer and a J-beta primer mix. Each CDR3 protein is one row after TCRdb ran MiXCR on the 5' RACE reads. The sample yields about 720,000 distinct CDR3 sequences, around a fifth seen once. The receptor comes from a man in his 70s in good health. Sequencing was done on a sample of blood.

DNA for the CDR3: TGCGCCAGCAGCCCTAGGGGAGGGGCCGTCTATAATTCACCCCTCCACTTT. The encoded protein is CASSPRGGAVYNSPLHF. V and J are TRBV4-3 and TRBJ1-6; TRBD1 is a possible D gene (5 bases). Germline V gives CDR1 LGHNA, CDR2 YSLEER. The length of the CDR3 is 17 residues. V was shortened by 4 bases and J by 3 bases, with 16 bases between the two germline ends.